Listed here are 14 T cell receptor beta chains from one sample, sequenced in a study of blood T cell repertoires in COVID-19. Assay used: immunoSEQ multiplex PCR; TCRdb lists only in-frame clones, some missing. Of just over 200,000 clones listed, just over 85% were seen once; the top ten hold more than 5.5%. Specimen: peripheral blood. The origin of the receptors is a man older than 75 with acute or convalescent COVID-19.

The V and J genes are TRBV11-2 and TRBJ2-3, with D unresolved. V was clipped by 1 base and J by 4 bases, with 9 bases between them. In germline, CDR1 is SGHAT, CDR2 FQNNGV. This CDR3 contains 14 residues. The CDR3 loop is CASSLGRSADTQYF. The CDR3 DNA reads TGTGCCAGCAGCTTAGGGCGGTCCGCAGATACGCAGTATTTT.

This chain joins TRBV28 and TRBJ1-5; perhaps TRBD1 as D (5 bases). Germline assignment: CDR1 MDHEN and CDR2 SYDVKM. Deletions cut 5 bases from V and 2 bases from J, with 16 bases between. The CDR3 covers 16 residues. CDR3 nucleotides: TGTGCCAGCAGTCAACTGCAGGGTGGTGGCAATCAGCCCCAGCATTTT. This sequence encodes CASSQLQGGGNQPQHF.

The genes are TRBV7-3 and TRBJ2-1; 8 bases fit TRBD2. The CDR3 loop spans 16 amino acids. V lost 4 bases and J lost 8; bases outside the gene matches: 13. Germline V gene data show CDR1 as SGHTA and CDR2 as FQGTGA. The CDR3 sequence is CASSYRGGLAVDEQFF. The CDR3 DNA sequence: TGTGCCAGCAGCTATCGGGGCGGACTAGCCGTCGATGAGCAGTTCTTC.

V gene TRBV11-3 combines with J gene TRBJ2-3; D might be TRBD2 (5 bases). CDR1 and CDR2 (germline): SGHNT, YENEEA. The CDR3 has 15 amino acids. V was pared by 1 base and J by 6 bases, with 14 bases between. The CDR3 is CASSLVGGSRDTQYF. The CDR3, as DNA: TGTGCCAGCAGCTTAGTCGGTGGGAGTCGGGATACGCAGTATTTT.

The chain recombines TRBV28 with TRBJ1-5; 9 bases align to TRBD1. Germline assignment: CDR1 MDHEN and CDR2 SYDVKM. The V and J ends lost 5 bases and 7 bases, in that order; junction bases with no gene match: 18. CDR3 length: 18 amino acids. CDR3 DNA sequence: TGTGCCAGCAGTCGAGCGGTGAAGGACAGGGGAAGTGGGCAGCCCCAGCATTTT. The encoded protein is CASSRAVKDRGSGQPQHF.

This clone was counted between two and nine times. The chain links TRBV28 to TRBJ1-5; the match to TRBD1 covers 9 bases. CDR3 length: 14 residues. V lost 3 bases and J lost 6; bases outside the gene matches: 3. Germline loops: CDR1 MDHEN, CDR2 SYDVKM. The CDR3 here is CASSLGQGGQPQHF. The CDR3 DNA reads TGTGCCAGCAGTTTGGGACAGGGTGGTCAGCCCCAGCATTTT.

This chain's CDR3 is CASSPGLTTEAFF. The CDR3 region has the DNA TGTGCCAGCTCACCGGGGCTCACCACCGAAGCTTTCTTT. The rearrangement links TRBV18 to TRBJ1-1, with D perhaps TRBD1 (5 bases). V lost 3 bases, J lost 8 bases, and 13 bases lay in between. The CDR3 spans 13 residues. In germline, CDR1 is KGHSH, CDR2 LQKENI. The whole variable domain, remainder taken from reference TRBV18 and TRBJ1-1, is NAGVMQNPRHLVRRRGQEARLRCSPMKGHSHVYWYRQLPEEGLKFMVYLQKENIIDESGMPKERFSAEFPKEGPSILRIQQVVRGDSAAYFCASSPGLTTEAFFGQGTRLTVV.

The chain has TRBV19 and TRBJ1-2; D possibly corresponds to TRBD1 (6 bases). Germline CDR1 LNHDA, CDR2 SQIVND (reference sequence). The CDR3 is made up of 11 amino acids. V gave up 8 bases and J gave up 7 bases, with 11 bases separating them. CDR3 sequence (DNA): TGTGCCAGTTTCACAGGGAGTGGCTACACCTTC. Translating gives CASFTGSGYTF.

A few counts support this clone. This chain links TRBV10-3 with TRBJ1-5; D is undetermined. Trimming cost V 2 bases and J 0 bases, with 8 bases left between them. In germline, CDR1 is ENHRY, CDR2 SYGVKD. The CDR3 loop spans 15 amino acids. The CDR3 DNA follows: TGTGCCATCAGTGAGCTAGGATATAGCAATCAGCCCCAGCATTTT. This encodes CAISELGYSNQPQHF.

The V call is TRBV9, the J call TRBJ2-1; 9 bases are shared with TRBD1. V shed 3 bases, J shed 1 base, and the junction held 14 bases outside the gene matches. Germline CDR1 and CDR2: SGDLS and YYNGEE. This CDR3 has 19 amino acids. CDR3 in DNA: TGTGCCAGCAGCGAGCCGGGACAGGGCGCTAAACCGTCCTACAATGAGCAGTTCTTC. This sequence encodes CASSEPGQGAKPSYNEQFF.

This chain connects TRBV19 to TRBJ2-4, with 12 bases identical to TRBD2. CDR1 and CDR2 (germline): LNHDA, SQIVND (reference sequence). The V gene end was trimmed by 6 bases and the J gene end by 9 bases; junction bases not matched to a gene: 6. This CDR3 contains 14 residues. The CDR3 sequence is CASSGLAGLGIQYF. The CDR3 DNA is TGTGCCAGTAGCGGACTAGCGGGACTGGGCATTCAGTACTTC.

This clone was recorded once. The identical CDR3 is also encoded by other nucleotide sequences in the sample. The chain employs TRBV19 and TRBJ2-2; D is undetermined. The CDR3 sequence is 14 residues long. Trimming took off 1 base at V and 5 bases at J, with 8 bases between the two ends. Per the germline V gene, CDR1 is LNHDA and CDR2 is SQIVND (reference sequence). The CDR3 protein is CASSIAKYTGELFF. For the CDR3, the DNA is TGTGCCAGTAGTATAGCTAAGTATACCGGGGAGCTGTTTTTT.

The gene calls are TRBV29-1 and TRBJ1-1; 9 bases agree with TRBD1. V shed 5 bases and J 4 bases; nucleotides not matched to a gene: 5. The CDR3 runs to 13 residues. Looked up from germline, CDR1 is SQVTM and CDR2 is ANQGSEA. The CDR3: CSVQQGAGTEAFF. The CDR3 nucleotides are TGCAGCGTTCAACAGGGGGCTGGCACTGAAGCTTTCTTT. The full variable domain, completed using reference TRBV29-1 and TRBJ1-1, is SAVISQKPSRDICQRGTSLTIQCQVDSQVTMMFWYRQQPGQSLTLIATANQGSEATYESGFVIDKFPISRPNLTFSTLTVSNMSPEDSSIYLCSVQQGAGTEAFFGQGTRLTVV.

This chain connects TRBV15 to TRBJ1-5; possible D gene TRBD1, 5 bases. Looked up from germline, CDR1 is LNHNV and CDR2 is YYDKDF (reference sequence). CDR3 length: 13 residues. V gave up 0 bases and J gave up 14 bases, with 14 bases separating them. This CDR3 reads CATSREEEGHKHF. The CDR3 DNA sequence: TGTGCCACCAGCAGAGAAGAGGAAGGACATAAGCATTTT.